The rows below give T cell receptor beta chains drawn from one sample of a study of neurological immune-mediated disorders. One entry per CDR3 protein, called by TCRdb with MiXCR from the 5' RACE reads. The sample includes around 32,000 distinct CDR3 sequences, about 12% seen only once; the top ten take about 6%. Sequencing was performed on PBMCs. The receptors derive from a woman aged 55-70 years in good health. Each CDR3 is given with its conserved first and last residue. The order of the fields is J gene, clone size, V gene, D gene, CDR3 protein, CDR3 DNA. A D gene is named only where the DNA matches it firmly. Clone size is shown for a subset of rows, as once, few, many or a class of expanded clone.

j_call: TRBJ2-6; clone_size: many; v_call: TRBV4-3; d_call: .; cdr3_aa: CASSHLPKGPGANVLTF; cdr3_nt: TGCGCCAGCAGCCACCTACCTAAGGGACCCGGGGCCAACGTCCTGACTTTC
j_call: TRBJ2-7; clone_size: .; v_call: TRBV5-4; d_call: .; cdr3_aa: CASSRDFTYEQYF; cdr3_nt: TGTGCCAGCAGTCGGGACTTCACCTACGAGCAGTACTTC
j_call: TRBJ1-2; clone_size: many; v_call: TRBV20-1; d_call: .; cdr3_aa: CSATAGTNYGYTF; cdr3_nt: TGCAGTGCTACGGCGGGGACAAACTATGGCTACACCTTC
j_call: TRBJ1-4; clone_size: many; v_call: TRBV5-1; d_call: .; cdr3_aa: CASSLDADGPLFF; cdr3_nt: TGCGCCAGCAGCTTGGATGCGGACGGCCCTCTATTTTTT
j_call: TRBJ1-1; clone_size: many; v_call: TRBV20-1; d_call: .; cdr3_aa: CSATARGANTEAFF; cdr3_nt: TGCAGTGCAACCGCGAGGGGCGCGAATACTGAAGCTTTCTTT
j_call: TRBJ2-1; clone_size: many; v_call: TRBV7-3; d_call: TRBD2; cdr3_aa: CASSLSGGGAVEQFF; cdr3_nt: TGTGCCAGCAGCTTATCAGGCGGGGGGGCGGTTGAGCAGTTCTTC
j_call: TRBJ1-2; clone_size: many; v_call: TRBV7-2; d_call: .; cdr3_aa: CASSLDNYGYTF; cdr3_nt: TGTGCCAGCAGCTTAGACAACTATGGCTACACCTTC
j_call: TRBJ2-1; clone_size: many; v_call: TRBV5-1; d_call: .; cdr3_aa: CASSPLAYSYNEQFF; cdr3_nt: TGCGCCAGCAGCCCCCTGGCTTACAGCTACAATGAGCAGTTCTTC
j_call: TRBJ2-7; clone_size: many; v_call: TRBV7-9; d_call: .; cdr3_aa: CASSLDGTPKQYF; cdr3_nt: TGTGCCAGCAGCTTAGATGGGACTCCCAAGCAGTACTTC
j_call: TRBJ1-1; clone_size: many; v_call: TRBV7-2; d_call: TRBD1; cdr3_aa: CASSSSDRGREAFF; cdr3_nt: TGTGCCAGCAGCTCATCGGACAGGGGGCGAGAAGCTTTCTTT
j_call: TRBJ1-2; clone_size: .; v_call: TRBV7-2; d_call: .; cdr3_aa: CASSFYICSARKGPTSYGYTF; cdr3_nt: .
j_call: TRBJ1-1; clone_size: many; v_call: TRBV10-2; d_call: TRBD1; cdr3_aa: CASEITGANTEAFF; cdr3_nt: TGCGCCAGCGAAATTACAGGGGCGAACACTGAAGCTTTCTTT
j_call: TRBJ2-5; clone_size: many; v_call: TRBV6-5; d_call: .; cdr3_aa: CASSGSGGETQYF; cdr3_nt: TGTGCCAGCAGTGGCTCTGGCGGGGAGACCCAGTACTTC
j_call: TRBJ2-1; clone_size: many; v_call: TRBV14; d_call: .; cdr3_aa: CASSQEDTMNEQFF; cdr3_nt: TGTGCCAGCAGCCAGGAGGACACAATGAATGAGCAGTTCTTC
j_call: TRBJ2-7; clone_size: many; v_call: TRBV20-1; d_call: .; cdr3_aa: CSALDPVAYEQYF; cdr3_nt: TGCAGTGCTCTGGACCCCGTGGCCTACGAGCAGTACTTC
j_call: TRBJ1-1; clone_size: .; v_call: TRBV19; d_call: .; cdr3_aa: CASTWGGLNTEAFF; cdr3_nt: TGTGCCAGTACCTGGGGAGGCCTTAACACTGAAGCTTTCTTT
j_call: TRBJ2-7; clone_size: many; v_call: TRBV20-1; d_call: TRBD1; cdr3_aa: CSARDHRDRGVYEQYF; cdr3_nt: TGCAGTGCTAGAGATCATCGGGACAGGGGGGTCTACGAGCAGTACTTC
j_call: TRBJ1-2; clone_size: many; v_call: TRBV5-1; d_call: TRBD1; cdr3_aa: CASSDPRDRGISGYTF; cdr3_nt: TGCGCCAGCAGCGACCCCAGGGACAGGGGGATCTCGGGCTACACCTTC